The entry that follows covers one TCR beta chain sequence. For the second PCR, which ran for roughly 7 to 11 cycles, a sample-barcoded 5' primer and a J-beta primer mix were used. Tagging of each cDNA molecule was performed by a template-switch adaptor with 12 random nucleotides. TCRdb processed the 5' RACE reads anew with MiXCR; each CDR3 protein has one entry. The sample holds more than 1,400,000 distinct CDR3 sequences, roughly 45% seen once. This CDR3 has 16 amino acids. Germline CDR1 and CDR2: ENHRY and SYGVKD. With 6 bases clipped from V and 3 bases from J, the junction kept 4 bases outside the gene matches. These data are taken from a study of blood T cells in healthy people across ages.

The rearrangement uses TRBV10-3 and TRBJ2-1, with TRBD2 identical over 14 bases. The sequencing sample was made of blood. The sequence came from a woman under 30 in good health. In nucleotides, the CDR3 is TGTGCCATCAGGACTAGCGGGAGGGCCTTCTACAATGAGCAGTTCTTC. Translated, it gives CAIRTSGRAFYNEQFF.